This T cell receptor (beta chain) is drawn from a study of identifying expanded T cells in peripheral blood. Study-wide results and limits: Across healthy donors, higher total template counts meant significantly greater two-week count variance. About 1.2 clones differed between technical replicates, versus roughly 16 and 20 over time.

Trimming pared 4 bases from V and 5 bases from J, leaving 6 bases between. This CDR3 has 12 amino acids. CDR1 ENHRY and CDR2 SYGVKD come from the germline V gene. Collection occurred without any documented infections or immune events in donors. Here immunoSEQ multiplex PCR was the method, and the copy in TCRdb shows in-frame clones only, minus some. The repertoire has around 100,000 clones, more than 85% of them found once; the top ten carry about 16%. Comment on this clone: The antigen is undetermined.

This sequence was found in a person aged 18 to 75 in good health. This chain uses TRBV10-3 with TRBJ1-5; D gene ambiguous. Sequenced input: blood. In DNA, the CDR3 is TGTGCCATCAGTGGTACCGATCAGCCCCAGCATTTT. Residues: CAISGTDQPQHF.